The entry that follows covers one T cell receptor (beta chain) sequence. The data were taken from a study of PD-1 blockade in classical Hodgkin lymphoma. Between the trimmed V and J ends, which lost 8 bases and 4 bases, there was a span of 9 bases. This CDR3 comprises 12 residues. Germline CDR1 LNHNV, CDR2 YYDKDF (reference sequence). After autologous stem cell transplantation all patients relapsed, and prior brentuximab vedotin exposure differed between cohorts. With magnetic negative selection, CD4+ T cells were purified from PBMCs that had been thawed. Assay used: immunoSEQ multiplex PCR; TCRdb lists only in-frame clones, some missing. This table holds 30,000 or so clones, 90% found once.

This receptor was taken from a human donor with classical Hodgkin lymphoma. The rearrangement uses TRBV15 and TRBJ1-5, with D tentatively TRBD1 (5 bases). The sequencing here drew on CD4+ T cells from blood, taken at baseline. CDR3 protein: CATSWTNQPQHF. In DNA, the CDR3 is TGTGCCACCTCATGGACAAATCAGCCCCAGCATTTT.